Listed below are T cell receptor beta chains from one sample, sequenced in a study of vaccination effects on CD4 cells after COVID-19. Libraries were prepared by immunoSEQ multiplex PCR; TCRdb keeps only in-frame clonotypes and omits some of them. The sample has fewer than 25,000 clones; approximately 70% are singletons. No antigen has been assigned to these receptors. Here the sequenced sample was CD4+ T cells from PBMCs cultured with HCoV-NL63 spike peptides, taken after COVID-19 vaccination. These receptors all stem from a human donor who received a COVID-19 vaccine. CDR3s include the opening cysteine and the closing phenylalanine or tryptophan. The D gene is left open where the match is weak. Not all rows give a size; the values are once, few, many and, for expanded clones, a class.

j_gene	abundance	v_gene	d_gene	CDR3nt	CDR3aa
TRBJ2-7	.	TRBV7-9	.	TGTGCCAGCAGCTTAAATAGTCAGGGTACCGAGCAGTACTTC	CASSLNSQGTEQYF
TRBJ2-1	.	TRBV7-7	.	TGTGCCAGCAGGTCGCGGAGCGAGGGGTACAATGAGCAGTTCTTC	CASRSRSEGYNEQFF
TRBJ2-5	.	TRBV21-1	.	.	CASSFSQGVAGGNSQETQYF
TRBJ1-2	.	TRBV12-5	.	TGTGCTAGTGGGCCCGCGGGGGGCCCAACAGGCTATGGCTACACCTTC	CASGPAGGPTGYGYTF
TRBJ2-5	.	TRBV3-1/TRBV3-2	TRBD2	TGTGCCAGCAGCCAAGATTCGGGCCTAGCGGGGGGTGGGACCCAGTACTTC	CASSQDSGLAGGGTQYF
TRBJ2-5	.	TRBV27	.	TGTGCCAGCAGTTCCAGGGTCTGGGAGACCCAGTACTTC	CASSSRVWETQYF
TRBJ2-2	.	TRBV28	TRBD2	TGTGCCAGCAGTTTAGGCGGGGGGGTCCCCGGGGAGCTGTTTTTT	CASSLGGGVPGELFF
TRBJ1-1	.	TRBV27	TRBD1	TGTGCCAGCAGCCCGGACAGGGGAGGAAACACTGAAGCTTTCTTT	CASSPDRGGNTEAFF
TRBJ2-7	.	TRBV19	.	TGTGCCAGTCGAGCGTCAGGACGGAGTTTCTACGAGCAGTACTTC	CASRASGRSFYEQYF
TRBJ1-2	.	TRBV7-9	TRBD1	TGTGCCAGCAGCTCAAACAGGGGCCATGGCTACACCTTC	CASSSNRGHGYTF
TRBJ1-2	.	TRBV3-1/TRBV3-2	.	TGTGCCAGCAGCAGACAGACCCTAGTTAACTATGGCTACACCTTC	CASSRQTLVNYGYTF
TRBJ1-5	.	TRBV5-4	.	TGTGCCAGCAGCCCGGATCCAGGGGCGTTTCAGCCCCAGCATTTT	CASSPDPGAFQPQHF
TRBJ1-1	.	TRBV5-1	.	TGCGCCAGCAGCTCGGGACGGATGAACACTGAAGCTTTCTTT	CASSSGRMNTEAFF
TRBJ2-5	.	TRBV5-1	.	TGCGCCAGCAGCCCAGGGTCGGTTAGCTTAGCGACCCAGTACTTC	CASSPGSVSLATQYF
TRBJ2-7	.	TRBV21-1	.	TGTGCCAGCCCTGTCACGGGAAGGACGCCTCTATACGAGCAGTACTTC	CASPVTGRTPLYEQYF
TRBJ2-7	.	TRBV7-9	TRBD1	TGTGCCAGCAGGACTACAGGGGGAAGAGGTTACGAGCAGTACTTC	CASRTTGGRGYEQYF
TRBJ2-7	few	TRBV11-2	TRBD2	TGTGCCAGCAGCCCACGAAGTGGACTAGCGGGGGGGTACGAGCAGTACTTC	CASSPRSGLAGGYEQYF
TRBJ2-3	.	TRBV5-1	.	TGCGCCAGCAGCTTGACCACCACAGATACGCAGTATTTT	CASSLTTTDTQYF
TRBJ2-3	once	TRBV13	.	TGTGCCAGCAGCCCCCGCCCGGGGTCCGATACGCAGTATTTT	CASSPRPGSDTQYF
TRBJ1-5	.	TRBV6-1	TRBD1	TGTGCCAGCAGTGAAATGGGTGGGGACAGGAGTTATCAGCCCCAGCATTTT	CASSEMGGDRSYQPQHF
TRBJ1-5	few	TRBV21-1	.	TGTGCCAGCAGCAAAGGACCCCGGGACAGGTACAATCAGCCCCAGCATTTT	CASSKGPRDRYNQPQHF
TRBJ1-5	.	TRBV18	.	TGTGCCAGCTCACCTGGACAGAATCAGCCCCAGCATTTT	CASSPGQNQPQHF
TRBJ1-5	.	TRBV6-1	TRBD1	TGTGCCAGCAGTGAAACCCGGGACAGCGCCTATCAGCCCCAGCATTTT	CASSETRDSAYQPQHF
TRBJ2-2	.	TRBV4-1	.	TGCGCCAGCAGCCAAGAATCTGGAGGGACCGGGGAGCTGTTTTTT	CASSQESGGTGELFF
TRBJ2-3	.	TRBV28	TRBD2	TGTGCCATATTTGGCGGGGGGGCCGGGACAGATACGCAGTATTTT	CAIFGGGAGTDTQYF
TRBJ2-7	few	TRBV20-1	.	TGCAGTGCTAGTCGGCACGCCTACGAGCAGTACTTC	CSASRHAYEQYF
TRBJ2-5	.	TRBV2	.	TGTGCCAGCAAGCAGTCAAGCCCCGTAGGGACCCAGTACTTC	CASKQSSPVGTQYF
TRBJ1-3	few	TRBV2	.	TGTGCCAGCAGTGTACAGGGCTCTGGAAACACCATATATTTT	CASSVQGSGNTIYF
TRBJ2-3	.	TRBV6-4	TRBD1	TGTGCCAGCAGTCCTCTGGGGACAGGAGGAGATACGCAGTATTTT	CASSPLGTGGDTQYF
TRBJ2-1	.	TRBV11-2	TRBD2	TGTGCCAGCAGCCAACTAGCGGGGGGTTGGAGGAATGAGCAGTTCTTC	CASSQLAGGWRNEQFF
TRBJ2-3	.	TRBV19	TRBD1	TGTGCCAGTAGTCTTCGACAGGGGGATACGCAGTATTTT	CASSLRQGDTQYF
TRBJ1-2	.	TRBV12-3/TRBV12-4	.	TGTGCCAGCAGTTCCGGACAGAGCTATGGCTACACCTTC	CASSSGQSYGYTF
TRBJ1-1	.	TRBV25-1	.	TGTGCCAGCAGTTTTGTAGGGGCTTCGAACACTGAAGCTTTCTTT	CASSFVGASNTEAFF
TRBJ2-3	.	TRBV6-1	.	TGTGCCAGCAGTGAACGAAGCACAGATACGCAGTATTTT	CASSERSTDTQYF
TRBJ1-2	.	TRBV28	.	TGTGCCAGCAGTTTGCGGGGAAATGGCTACACCTTC	CASSLRGNGYTF
TRBJ2-5	.	TRBV11-1	.	TGTGCCAGCAGTATGGGTAGGGATTGGGAGACCCAGTACTTC	CASSMGRDWETQYF
TRBJ2-6	.	TRBV6-5	.	TGTGCCAGCAGTCAAACAGGGTCGGGGGCCAACGTCCTGACTTTC	CASSQTGSGANVLTF
TRBJ2-1	.	TRBV7-2	.	TGTGCCAGCAGCTTTGGATGGCAGGGAAGGAAGTACAATGAGCAGTTCTTC	CASSFGWQGRKYNEQFF
TRBJ2-3	.	TRBV2	TRBD1	TGTGCCAGCAGTGAGGACAGGGGGCTTACAGATACGCAGTATTTT	CASSEDRGLTDTQYF
TRBJ2-5	few	TRBV29-1	.	TGCAGCGTTGAGTCCCCAACTCACGTGGGGGGGACCCAGTACTTC	CSVESPTHVGGTQYF
TRBJ1-2	.	TRBV29-1	.	TGCAGCGTTGAAGACACCACCTATGGCTACACCTTC	CSVEDTTYGYTF
TRBJ1-5	once	TRBV5-1	.	TGCGCCAGCAGCTTGGGAGGGATGAATCAGCCCCAGCATTTT	CASSLGGMNQPQHF
TRBJ2-2	.	TRBV5-1	TRBD1	TGCGCCAGCAGCGCCGGGACAGGGGACGCCGGGGAGCTGTTTTTT	CASSAGTGDAGELFF
TRBJ2-7	.	TRBV12-3/TRBV12-4	.	TGTGCCAGCAGCCGCGGGACCGAGGGGCAGTACTTC	CASSRGTEGQYF
TRBJ1-1	.	TRBV10-2	.	TGCGCCAGCAGCAAACCGGGACAAGGAAACACTGAAGCTTTCTTT	CASSKPGQGNTEAFF
TRBJ1-1	.	TRBV7-6	TRBD1	TGTGCCAGCAGCTTAGGGACAGGTCATTACACTGAAGCTTTCTTT	CASSLGTGHYTEAFF
TRBJ1-1	.	TRBV12-3/TRBV12-4	.	TGTGCCAGTTCCTTAGGGACTGAAGCTTTCTTT	CASSLGTEAFF
TRBJ2-3	.	TRBV5-6	TRBD2	TGTGCCAGCAGCTGGGGCGGGAGAGTGACAGATACGCAGTATTTT	CASSWGGRVTDTQYF
TRBJ2-5	.	TRBV4-1	.	TGCGCCAGCAGCCCGAGGCGGAATTACGGGGGTGGGGAGACCCAGTACTTC	CASSPRRNYGGGETQYF
TRBJ2-7	.	TRBV14	.	TGTGCCAGCAGCCAAGCCAGCTACGAGCAGTACTTC	CASSQASYEQYF
TRBJ2-7	.	TRBV13	.	TGTGCCAGCAGCTTACCAGGTTCCTACGAGCAGTACTTC	CASSLPGSYEQYF
TRBJ1-1	.	TRBV11-2	.	TGTGCCAGCAGCTTAGCGTGGAGGAACACTGAAGCTTTCTTT	CASSLAWRNTEAFF
TRBJ1-4	.	TRBV3-1/TRBV3-2	.	TGTGCCAGCGGGGTAATGAGAGATGAAAAACTGTTTTTT	CASGVMRDEKLFF
TRBJ1-6	.	TRBV23-1	.	TGCGCCAGCCTTAGAACATATTTTCCCAAGGGGTATAATTCACCCCTCCACTTT	CASLRTYFPKGYNSPLHF
TRBJ2-6	.	TRBV28	.	TGTGCCAGCACCCCGGAAGGGGTAGGGGCCAACGTCCTGACTTTC	CASTPEGVGANVLTF